This TCR beta chain comes out of a study of T cells after posttransplantation cyclophosphamide. Cyclophosphamide on days +3 and +4 followed busulfan-fludarabine conditioning and a marrow graft. TCRdb keeps only in-frame clones here, not all; method: immunoSEQ multiplex PCR. The sample lists about 42,000 clones; 90% were seen once. The source was PBMCs, collected roughly 60 days after allogeneic stem cell transplant with posttransplant cyclophosphamide. The clonotype was recovered from a male patient between 60 and 69 years old who received an allogeneic stem cell transplant from a related donor and was CMV-positive. Some T cells may have originated in the graft donor.

CDR3 nucleotide sequence: TGTGCCAGCAGCACCGGGACTACACATTTCTACGAGCAGTACTTC. Translated, it gives CASSTGTTHFYEQYF. The rearrangement uses TRBV7-9 and TRBJ2-7; 7 bases match TRBD2. The CDR3 totals 15 residues. Losses at the gene ends were 5 bases for V and 3 bases for J; bases not matched to a gene: 10. Germline-derived CDR1 and CDR2 are SEHNR and FQNEAQ (reference sequence).